The 5 T cell receptor beta chains presented below share a single source sample, sequenced in a study of T cells in localized non-small cell lung cancer. Generated by immunoSEQ multiplex PCR, the TCRdb table keeps only in-frame clones and is missing some. The sample has about 16,000 clones; about 89% are singletons. The source was peripheral blood, collected before any cancer treatment. The receptor source for this set is a female donor over 55 with stage III squamous cell lung carcinoma.

The chain recombines TRBV28 with TRBJ2-3, with D unclear. The CDR3 loop spans 11 amino acids. V was clipped by 6 bases and J by 6 bases, with 7 bases between them. In germline, CDR1 is MDHEN, CDR2 SYDVKM. CDR3 sequence reads: CASSFRDTQYF. In DNA form, the CDR3 reads TGTGCCAGCAGCTTCCGGGATACGCAGTATTTT.

The V call is TRBV18, the J call TRBJ1-5; D is uncertain. Germline assignment: CDR1 KGHSH and CDR2 LQKENI. Trimming removed 4 bases from V and 0 bases from J, with 4 bases in between. The CDR3 is 13 amino acids. In DNA form, the CDR3 reads TGTGCCAGCTCACTAAATAGCAATCAGCCCCAGCATTTT. Translation: CASSLNSNQPQHF.

V is TRBV21-1 and J is TRBJ2-1; the table gives TRBD1 as D, unverified against the DNA. TRBV21-1 is marked as a pseudogene. The CDR3 is 16 residues long. CDR3: CASSKKVGHTNNEQFF. The CDR3 bases are TGTGCCAGCAGCAAAAAGGTGGGGCACACAAACAATGAGCAGTTCTTC.

Written as DNA, the CDR3 is TGTGCCAGCAGTGATATAGCGGGAGCTGCAGATACGCAGTATTTT. Translated: CASSDIAGAADTQYF. The genes are TRBV6-4 and TRBJ2-3; 9 bases map to TRBD2. J gave up 4 bases and V 3 bases, and 5 bases lay outside the gene matches. CDR3 length equals 15 residues. Germline values: CDR1 MRHNA, CDR2 SNTAGT.

V usage is TRBV9 and J usage is TRBJ2-3; D gene uncertain. V lost 4 bases to trimming and J lost 3 bases, with 3 bases between them. The CDR3 loop spans 11 amino acids. From germline, CDR1 is SGDLS and CDR2 YYNGEE. The CDR3 DNA is TGTGCCAGCAGCACTACAGATACGCAGTATTTT. Translating gives CASSTTDTQYF.